Here is one T cell receptor beta chain with its context. Its cognate antigen is unknown. A much bigger clone sits one base away, suggesting this may be a read error. TCR alpha and beta CDR3 regions were amplified from RNA using iRepertoire nested multiplex PCR. For one-step reverse transcription and amplification, about 90-400 ng of tissue mRNA or PBMC total RNA was used. TCRdb called the multiplex PCR reads again in MiXCR, with one record for every CDR3 protein. The sample consists of approximately 190,000 distinct CDR3 sequences, about 31% of them appearing once. The CDR3 runs 15 residues. Germline CDR1 reads LGHNA; CDR2 reads YSLEER. The data stem from a study of glioma-infiltrating T cells. Points from the study as a whole: Non-neoplastic patients had below-expected tissue-blood divergence, while all gliomas exceeded expectation. Very few CDR3 sequences were shared between tissue and blood.

V and J are TRBV4-3 and TRBJ2-1; D remains ambiguous. The receptor comes from a human donor with low-grade glioma or glioblastoma, undergoing nonglioma brain surgery, or in good health (not recorded which). The specimen sequenced was glioma tissue, nonneoplastic brain tissue, or PBMCs (not recorded which). The DNA of the CDR3 is TGCGCCAGAAGCCAAGTGGGGTACTCCTACAATGAGCAGTTCTTC. Its protein product is CARSQVGYSYNEQFF.